The 12 T cell receptor beta chains listed next were all sequenced from one sample in a study of low-dose radiotherapy and immunotherapy resistance in tumors. Time point in this sample: before trial treatment. TRAV and TRBV primers primed cDNA for both TCRalpha and TCRbeta. The authors amplified TCRs for around 20 PCR cycles with a constant-region primer and a V-primer adapter. TCRdb re-called the reads through MiXCR, storing one row per CDR3 protein. The sample comprises under 90,000 distinct CDR3 sequences, roughly a sixth of which are singletons, and less than 3.5% rests with the top ten. Sample: PBMCs, taken before treatment. The source of these receptors is a male donor with prostate cancer.

The table lists this clonotype with many counts. CDR3 bases: TGTGCCAGCAGCTTATCAAGTAATGAGCAGTTCTTC. It encodes CASSLSSNEQFF. The gene calls are TRBV7-9 and TRBJ2-1; no clear D gene. Germline CDR1 SEHNR, CDR2 FQNEAQ (reference sequence). This CDR3 contains 12 residues. V gave up 2 bases and J gave up 7 bases, with 6 bases separating them.

The chain has TRBV5-1 and TRBJ2-3; TRBD2 matches at 8 bases. Trimming removed 5 bases from V and 0 bases from J; junction bases left unmatched: 8. Germline CDR1 and CDR2: SGHRS and YFSETQ. There are 16 residues in the CDR3. The CDR3 region has the DNA TGCGCCAGCAGACAAGGACTAGCTCCTAGCACAGATACGCAGTATTTT. It codes for CASRQGLAPSTDTQYF.

This clonotype was seen more than once but under ten times. This sequence joins TRBV3-1 and TRBJ2-3; D remains ambiguous. V lost 4 bases and J 1 base, leaving 9 bases between the germline ends. The CDR3 consists of 14 residues. Germline V gene sequence: CDR1 LGHDT, CDR2 YNNKEL (reference sequence). The CDR3 protein is CASSPQRGTDTQYF. The CDR3 DNA reads TGTGCCAGCAGCCCTCAAAGGGGCACAGATACGCAGTATTTT.

This clonotype was counted ten times or more. This chain links TRBV12-3 or TRBV12-4 with TRBJ1-2; D is ambiguous. V gave up 5 bases and J gave up 6 bases, with 16 bases separating them. The CDR3 consists of 14 residues. DNA of the CDR3: TGTGCCAGCAGTCCAGAGAACCCCGAGGATGGCTACACCTTC. This sequence encodes CASSPENPEDGYTF.

This chain joins TRBV4-2 and TRBJ2-7; tentative D call: TRBD2 (7 bases). Trimming left V 4 bases short and J 3 bases short, with 16 bases between. Germline V lookup: CDR1 LGHNA, CDR2 YNFKEQ. CDR3 size: 15 residues. CDR3 nucleotide sequence: TGTGCCAGCAGCCCGGAGGGGGGGAGAAACTACGAGCAGTACTTC. Protein: CASSPEGGRNYEQYF.

This clonotype was picked up many times. The V call is TRBV20-1, the J call TRBJ2-3; maybe TRBD2 (5 bases). Germline values: CDR1 DFQATT, CDR2 SNEGSKA (reference sequence). Trimming removed 0 bases at V and 2 bases at J, with 12 bases between. CDR3 length equals 15 residues. The CDR3 nucleotides are TGCAGTGCTAGAGATACGAGCGGAACCACAGATACGCAGTATTTT. As protein: CSARDTSGTTDTQYF.

The chain couples TRBV6-2 or TRBV6-3 to TRBJ1-5; D gene unclear. Trimming shortened V by 5 bases and J by 3 bases, and 14 bases separated the two germline ends. Looked up from germline, CDR1 is MNHEY and CDR2 is SVGEGT. The CDR3 consists of 15 residues. DNA for the CDR3: TGTGCCAGCAGTCCCCTAGGAATGGCCAATCAGCCCCAGCATTTT. It yields the protein CASSPLGMANQPQHF.

About this clonotype: One base separates it from a far larger clone, so it is likely a read error. The chain is built from TRBV5-6 and TRBJ2-1, with 8 bases identical to TRBD1. The CDR3 has 14 amino acids. V trimming: 0 bases; J trimming: 10 bases; junction bases outside the gene matches: 6. CDR1 and CDR2 from the germline V gene are SGHDT and YYEEEE. The CDR3 region is CASSLVAGGYEQFF. CDR3 nucleotide sequence: TGTGCCAGCAGCTTGGTCGCAGGGGGCTACGAGCAGTTCTTC.

This clonotype was found many times. The rearrangement joins TRBV5-1 to TRBJ1-1; 8 bases fit TRBD1. CDR1 and CDR2 (germline): SGHRS, YFSETQ. The trim removed 5 bases at V and 5 bases at J, leaving 8 bases unmatched. This CDR3 spans 14 amino acids. The CDR3 is CASRPGGSGTEAFF. The CDR3 nucleotides are TGCGCCAGCAGACCAGGGGGCTCTGGTACTGAAGCTTTCTTT.

This clonotype was recorded many times. V and J are TRBV19 and TRBJ1-1; D is possibly TRBD1 (6 bases). V lost 5 bases and J lost 0, with 10 bases in between. The CDR3 is 14 residues long. CDR1 is LNHDA, CDR2 SQIVND, per germline (reference sequence). DNA of the CDR3: TGTGCCAGTAGTCCCAGGGGATTGAACACTGAAGCTTTCTTT. Translated: CASSPRGLNTEAFF. The full variable domain, in which reference TRBV19 and TRBJ1-1 provide the parts outside the CDR3, is DGGITQSPKYLFRKEGQNVTLSCEQNLNHDAMYWYRQDPGQGLRLIYYSQIVNDFQKGDIAEGYSVSREKKESFPLTVTSAQKNPTAFYLCASSPRGLNTEAFFGQGTRLTVV.

This clonotype was seen ten or more times. The chain combines TRBV18 with TRBJ2-1; D may be TRBD1 (6 bases). The CDR3 sequence is 16 residues long. CDR1 is KGHSH, CDR2 LQKENI, per germline. Trimming took 4 bases from V and 7 from J, leaving 20 bases between them. The DNA of the CDR3 is TGTGCCAGCTCACTTCAGGCGCGGGTGAGGGGGAATGAGCAGTTCTTC. Translating gives CASSLQARVRGNEQFF. The full variable domain, in which reference TRBV18 and TRBJ2-1 provide the parts outside the CDR3, is NAGVMQNPRHLVRRRGQEARLRCSPMKGHSHVYWYRQLPEEGLKFMVYLQKENIIDESGMPKERFSAEFPKEGPSILRIQQVVRGDSAAYFCASSLQARVRGNEQFFGPGTRLTVL.

This clonotype was counted ten times or more. The gene calls are TRBV12-5 and TRBJ1-5; possible D gene TRBD1, 5 bases. Trimming pared 1 base from V and 5 bases from J, leaving 18 bases between. CDR3 size: 17 residues. Germline assignment: CDR1 LGHNT and CDR2 FRNRAP. The CDR3 nucleotides are TGTGCTAGTGGTTTGGCCCCCTTTGGGGGGGGATATCAGCCCCAGCATTTT. This encodes CASGLAPFGGGYQPQHF.